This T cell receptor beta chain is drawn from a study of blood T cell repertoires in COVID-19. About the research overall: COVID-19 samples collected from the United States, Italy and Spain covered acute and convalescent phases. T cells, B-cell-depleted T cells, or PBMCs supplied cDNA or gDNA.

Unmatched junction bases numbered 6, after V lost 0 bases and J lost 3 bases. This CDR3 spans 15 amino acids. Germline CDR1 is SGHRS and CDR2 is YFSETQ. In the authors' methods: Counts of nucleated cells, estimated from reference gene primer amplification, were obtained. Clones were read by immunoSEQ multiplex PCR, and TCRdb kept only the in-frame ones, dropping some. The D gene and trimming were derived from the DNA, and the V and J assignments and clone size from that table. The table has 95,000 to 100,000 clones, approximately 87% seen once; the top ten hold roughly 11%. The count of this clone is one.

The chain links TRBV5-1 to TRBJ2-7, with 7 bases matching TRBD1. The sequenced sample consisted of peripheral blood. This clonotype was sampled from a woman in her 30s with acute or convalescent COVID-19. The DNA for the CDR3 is TGCGCCAGCAGCTTGGAACAGGGGCCACGCTACGAGCAGTACTTC. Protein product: CASSLEQGPRYEQYF.